The 11 T cell receptor beta chains in this list originate from one sample, sequenced in a study of blood T cell repertoires in COVID-19. Clones were read by immunoSEQ multiplex PCR, and TCRdb kept only the in-frame ones, dropping some. This table holds hundreds of thousands of clones, about four fifths found once. The sequenced material came from peripheral blood. Receptors originate from a woman aged 45-59 years with acute or convalescent COVID-19.

V is TRBV7-2 and J is TRBJ1-6, with D possibly TRBD1 on 5 matching bases. V was clipped by 2 bases and J by 0 bases, with 11 bases between them. CDR3 length: 17 residues. Germline V gene lookup returns CDR1 SGHTA and CDR2 FQGNSA. CDR3 region: CASSLTGGSSYNSPLHF. The CDR3 nucleotides read TGTGCCAGCAGCTTAACAGGCGGAAGCTCCTATAATTCACCCCTCCACTTT.

This chain links TRBV18 with TRBJ2-3, with TRBD2 matching over 13 bases. V lost 5 bases, J lost 1 base, and 9 bases stayed unmatched. Germline values: CDR1 KGHSH, CDR2 LQKENI. This CDR3 has 18 residues. The DNA for the CDR3 is TGTGCCAGCTCATTCGCCGGGACTAGCGGGATGGGCACAGATACGCAGTATTTT. As protein: CASSFAGTSGMGTDTQYF.

CDR3 nucleotides: TGTGCCAGCAGTGGACTATTAAGCTACAATGAGCAGTTCTTC. Its protein product is CASSGLLSYNEQFF. This chain links TRBV28 with TRBJ2-1; weak D call: TRBD2 (6 bases). This CDR3 is built from 14 residues. The V end lost 5 bases, the J end lost 3 bases, and 11 bases lay between the germline ends. CDR1 is MDHEN and CDR2 is SYDVKM in the germline V gene.

The chain couples TRBV6-1 to TRBJ2-1; 7 bases are a match to TRBD1. Germline V gene data show CDR1 as MNHNS and CDR2 as SASEGT. The junction had 9 bases not matched to a gene; V was cut back by 4 bases and J by 3 bases. The CDR3 runs 16 residues. This chain's CDR3 is CASSGSGTVNYNEQFF. The DNA for the CDR3 is TGTGCCAGCAGTGGCTCCGGGACAGTAAACTACAATGAGCAGTTCTTC.

V and J are TRBV7-9 and TRBJ2-1, with D possibly matching TRBD2 (5 bases). This CDR3 is 14 amino acids long. Between the trimmed V and J ends, which lost 1 base and 7 bases, there was a span of 11 bases. Germline V gene data show CDR1 as SEHNR and CDR2 as FQNEAQ (reference sequence). CDR3 sequence: CASSLEAARNEQFF. The CDR3 bases are TGTGCCAGCAGCTTAGAAGCGGCGAGGAATGAGCAGTTCTTC. Full variable domain (missing parts from reference TRBV7-9 and TRBJ2-1): DTGVSQNPRHKITKRGQNVTFRCDPISEHNRLYWYRQTLGQGPEFLTYFQNEAQLEKSRLLSDRFSAERPKGSFSTLEIQRTEQGDSAMYLCASSLEAARNEQFFGPGTRLTVL.

V usage is TRBV29-1 and J usage is TRBJ2-4; D is perhaps TRBD1 (6 bases). Germline assignment: CDR1 SQVTM and CDR2 ANQGSEA. The CDR3 is made up of 17 amino acids. The chain's CDR3 is CSYTEGRDTLAKNIQYF. DNA of the CDR3: TGCAGTTACACCGAGGGCCGGGACACCCTAGCCAAAAACATTCAGTACTTC.

The V gene is TRBV29-1, the J gene TRBJ2-4; 7 nucleotides match TRBD2. The V gene's germline CDR1 is SQVTM and CDR2 ANQGSEA. Losses at the gene ends were 5 bases for V and 8 bases for J; bases not matched to a gene: 3. CDR3 length equals 11 residues. The CDR3 DNA follows: TGCAGCGTTTGGGACTATGACATTCAGTACTTC. Its translation is CSVWDYDIQYF.

The chain uses TRBV28 and TRBJ1-3, with 9 positions matching TRBD1. The CDR3 covers 18 residues. Trimming removed 6 bases from V and 0 bases from J; junction bases left unmatched: 12. Germline V lookup: CDR1 MDHEN, CDR2 SYDVKM. The CDR3 DNA sequence: TGTGCCAGCAGCAAGGACAGGGGCCTCCCTCTCTCTGGAAACACCATATATTTT. The encoded protein is CASSKDRGLPLSGNTIYF.

The V call is TRBV10-3, the J call TRBJ2-7; 10 bases map to TRBD2. CDR1 ENHRY and CDR2 SYGVKD come from the germline V gene. There are 14 residues in the CDR3. The ends lost 2 bases at V and 6 bases at J; junction bases unmatched: 4. The CDR3, as DNA: TGTGCCATCAGTGAGGGCCTAGCGGGAGCCGAGCAGTACTTC. Its protein is CAISEGLAGAEQYF.

For this clone: Other DNA sequences from this sample encode an identical CDR3 as well. This chain uses TRBV27 with TRBJ2-1, with D perhaps TRBD1 (6 bases). The CDR3 contains 14 residues. V was pared by 4 bases and J by 4 bases, with 11 bases between. Germline lookup yields CDR1 MNHEY and CDR2 SMNVEV (reference sequence). The CDR3, as DNA: TGTGCCAGCAGTTCAGGGGCGGGTTACAATGAGCAGTTCTTC. Protein sequence: CASSSGAGYNEQFF.

J is TRBJ1-5 and V is TRBV4-2, with D maybe TRBD1 (6 bases). Trimming took 1 base from V and 0 from J, leaving 13 bases between them. Germline loops: CDR1 LGHNA, CDR2 YNFKEQ. This CDR3 region has 17 residues. The CDR3 nucleotides read TGTGCCAGCAGCCAAGCTGGGACATCGAATAGCAATCAGCCCCAGCATTTT. Its protein is CASSQAGTSNSNQPQHF.